One sample yielded the 6 T cell receptor beta chains listed below, sequenced in a study of blood T cell repertoires in COVID-19. Sequencing was performed with immunoSEQ multiplex PCR; in TCRdb, only in-frame clones are kept and a portion is missing. The sample has 30,000 to 40,000 clones, roughly 74% seen once. The sequenced sample was peripheral blood. The receptors come from a man between 70 and 80 years old with COVID-19, enrolled during active disease.

The DNA for the CDR3 is TGTGCCAGCAGCTTATTTGTGGGCGGGATACTTGCCGGGGAGCTGTTTTTT. As protein: CASSLFVGGILAGELFF. This chain connects TRBV7-6 to TRBJ2-2; D may be TRBD2 (6 bases). V gave up 2 bases and J gave up 6 bases, with 19 bases separating them. The germline CDR1 and CDR2 sequences are SGHVS and FNYEAQ. This CDR3 has 17 residues.

The chain couples TRBV29-1 to TRBJ1-2; D uncertain. This CDR3 is 11 amino acids long. Trimming took 4 bases from V and 2 from J, leaving 5 bases between them. Germline CDR1 and CDR2: SQVTM and ANQGSEA. The DNA for the CDR3 is TGCAGCGTTGGGGAGAACTATGGCTACACCTTC. This translates into CSVGENYGYTF.

The J gene is TRBJ2-2, the V gene TRBV14; D is unclear. The V gene's germline CDR1 is SGHDN and CDR2 FVKESK. Trimming pared 1 base from V and 5 bases from J, leaving 8 bases between. This CDR3 region has 14 residues. This chain's CDR3 is CASSQVRETGELFF. CDR3 nucleotides: TGTGCCAGCAGCCAAGTTAGAGAGACCGGGGAGCTGTTTTTT.

This clone was recorded a few times. This rearrangement joins TRBV9 to TRBJ1-1; 12 bases fit TRBD1. Germline V gene lookup returns CDR1 SGDLS and CDR2 YYNGEE. The CDR3 has 15 amino acids. The trim removed 4 bases at V and 5 bases at J, leaving 6 bases unmatched. In DNA, the CDR3 is TGTGCCAGCAGCTCCATGGGACAGGGGGCGACTGAAGCTTTCTTT. Amino acids: CASSSMGQGATEAFF.

The rearrangement uses TRBV6-4 and TRBJ2-2; TRBD1 agrees at 10 bases. Germline CDR1 is MRHNA and CDR2 is SNTAGT. This CDR3 contains 16 residues. V gave up 6 bases and J gave up 0 bases; unmatched junction bases: 4. The CDR3 nucleotides are TGTGCCAGCAGCAGGGACAGGGGTCCGAACACCGGGGAGCTGTTTTTT. Amino acid sequence: CASSRDRGPNTGELFF.

J is TRBJ2-7 and V is TRBV24-1; a possible D gene is TRBD2 (6 bases). Germline CDR1 and CDR2: KGHDR and SFDVKD. There are 15 residues in the CDR3. The V gene lost 1 base and the J gene lost 1 base, with 10 bases spanning the gap. The DNA of the CDR3 is TGTGCCACCAGTGATTTCACGGGACTTTCCTACGAGCAGTACTTC. Residues: CATSDFTGLSYEQYF.